This T cell receptor (beta chain) came from a study of CD8 T cells in Susac syndrome. TCR beta was sequenced from blood CD8+ and CD4+ T cells. Healthy donors constituted the control group, matched for age and sex. Per germline, CDR1 LGHDT and CDR2 YNNKEL (reference sequence). This CDR3 spans 14 amino acids. J was trimmed by 7 bases and V by 4 bases; bases with no gene match: 6. Random hexamers primed reverse transcription of 0.5 to 1 ug RNA. Amplification of the TCR beta CDR3 was carried out by immunoSEQ multiplex PCR, which spanned a total of 54 Vbeta and 13 Jbeta segments. TCRdb ran MiXCR on the immunoSEQ multiplex PCR reads and lists one entry per CDR3 protein. The table lists about 140,000 distinct CDR3 sequences, roughly 94% of them singletons.

This clonotype originated in a human donor in good health. The sequenced sample was CD4+ T cells from PBMCs. The chain combines TRBV3-1 with TRBJ1-4; TRBD1 aligns across 7 bases. The CDR3 coding sequence is TGTGCCAGCAGCCTAGGACAGGCTTCTGAAAAACTGTTTTTT. Its protein product is CASSLGQASEKLFF.